The 10 T cell receptor beta chains presented below share a single source sample, sequenced in a study of CD8 T cells in ankylosing spondylitis. TCRdb called the 5' RACE reads again in MiXCR, with one record for every CDR3 protein. Of hundreds of thousands of distinct CDR3 sequences in the sample, less than 25% are singletons; the top ten hold 3.5% to 4.5%. The sample taken for sequencing was blood, either unsorted or a sorted T cell fraction (not recorded which). These receptors originate from a female donor with ankylosing spondylitis or in good health (not recorded which).

This clonotype showed up just a few times. The genes are TRBV30 and TRBJ1-2; D is unresolved. CDR3 length: 13 amino acids. Trimming took 2 bases from V and 4 from J, leaving 11 bases between them. In germline, CDR1 is GTSNPN, CDR2 SVGIG (reference sequence). The CDR3 bases are TGTGCCTGGAGTCCCCCGGGTCTCTATGGCTACACCTTC. Its protein is CAWSPPGLYGYTF.

The chain has TRBV20-1 and TRBJ2-3; possibly TRBD2 for D (6 bases). CDR3 length: 14 amino acids. Germline CDR1 DFQATT, CDR2 SNEGSKA (reference sequence). V shed 5 bases and J shed 2 bases, with 14 bases lying between them. CDR3 bases: TGCAGTGCTCCAATTAGCGGTCTCACAGATACGCAGTATTTT. It yields the protein CSAPISGLTDTQYF.

This clonotype was picked up many times. CDR3 sequence reads: CSARAPGDEQFF. In DNA, the CDR3 is TGCAGTGCTAGGGCCCCCGGCGATGAGCAGTTCTTC. This chain links TRBV20-1 with TRBJ2-1; no firm D call. The ends were cut back, 3 bases at V and 8 bases at J, with 11 bases in the middle. The V gene's germline CDR1 is DFQATT and CDR2 SNEGSKA (reference sequence). The CDR3 totals 12 residues.

There are a few counts of this clonotype. The chain couples TRBV6-5 to TRBJ2-7; possible D gene TRBD1, 5 bases. Germline V gene lookup returns CDR1 MNHEY and CDR2 SVGAGI. The CDR3 spans 13 residues. Trimming took 7 bases from V and 2 from J, leaving 12 bases between them. Here the CDR3 DNA reads TGTGCCAGCACCCCTTGGGGCACCTACGAGCAGTACTTC. Translating gives CASTPWGTYEQYF.

The V gene is TRBV20-1, the J gene TRBJ2-7, with 7 bases that match TRBD1. Trimming cost V 2 bases and J 2 bases; bases outside gene matches: 6. This CDR3 is built from 14 residues. CDR1 DFQATT and CDR2 SNEGSKA come from the germline V gene (reference sequence). CDR3 sequence: CSARPRTGPYEQYF. The DNA of the CDR3 is TGCAGTGCTAGACCCCGGACAGGTCCCTACGAGCAGTACTTC.

This clonotype was observed a handful of times. The V gene is TRBV6-1, the J gene TRBJ1-5, with D possibly being TRBD1 (5 bases). Trimming stripped 6 bases from V and 8 bases from J, with 17 bases between. This CDR3 comprises 14 residues. CDR1 and CDR2 (germline): MNHNS, SASEGT. CDR3 residues: CASRGTADWEPQHF. The DNA for the CDR3 is TGTGCCAGCAGGGGGACGGCAGACTGGGAGCCCCAGCATTTT.

The J gene is TRBJ1-1, the V gene TRBV7-2; D is perhaps TRBD1 (5 bases). V dropped 6 bases and J dropped 1 base, with 12 bases sitting between them. CDR3 length: 14 residues. The germline gives CDR1 SGHTA, CDR2 FQGNSA. The chain's CDR3 is CASRYGAQNTEAFF. DNA for the CDR3: TGTGCCAGCAGGTACGGGGCTCAGAACACTGAAGCTTTCTTT.

The chain links TRBV19 to TRBJ1-1; D not certain. V was pared by 3 bases and J by 0 bases, with 2 bases between. From germline, CDR1 is LNHDA and CDR2 SQIVND (reference sequence). The CDR3 runs to 12 residues. The CDR3: CASSMVNTEAFF. For the CDR3, the DNA is TGTGCCAGTAGTATGGTGAACACTGAAGCTTTCTTT. The full variable domain, with the rest looked up from reference TRBV19 and TRBJ1-1, is DGGITQSPKYLFRKEGQNVTLSCEQNLNHDAMYWYRQDPGQGLRLIYYSQIVNDFQKGDIAEGYSVSREKKESFPLTVTSAQKNPTAFYLCASSMVNTEAFFGQGTRLTVV.

This chain joins TRBV11-2 and TRBJ2-5, with D tentatively TRBD1 or TRBD2 (5 bases each). CDR3 length equals 12 residues. Germline V gene lookup returns CDR1 SGHAT and CDR2 FQNNGV. Trimming cost V 1 base and J 10 bases, with 10 bases left between them. CDR3 nucleotide sequence: TGTGCCAGCAGCTTAGTCCGGGGCAACCAGTACTTC. Protein product: CASSLVRGNQYF.

This chain connects TRBV7-2 to TRBJ2-1; no definite D call. The CDR3 spans 15 residues. Trimming pared 2 bases from V and 5 bases from J, leaving 13 bases between. Germline V gene sequence: CDR1 SGHTA, CDR2 FQGNSA. CDR3 in amino acids: CASSLSGLINNEQFF. The CDR3 DNA sequence: TGTGCCAGCAGCTTATCCGGCCTAATTAACAATGAGCAGTTCTTC.